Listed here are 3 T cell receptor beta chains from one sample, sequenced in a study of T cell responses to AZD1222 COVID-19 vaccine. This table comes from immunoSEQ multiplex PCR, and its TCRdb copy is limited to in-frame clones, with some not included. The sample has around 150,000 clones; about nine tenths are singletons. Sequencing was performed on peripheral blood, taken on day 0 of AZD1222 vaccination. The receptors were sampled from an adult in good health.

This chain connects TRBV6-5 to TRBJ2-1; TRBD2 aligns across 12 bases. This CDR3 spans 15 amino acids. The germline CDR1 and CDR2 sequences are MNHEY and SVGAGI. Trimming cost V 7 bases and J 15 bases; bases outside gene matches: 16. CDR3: CASTATGLAGLTWFF. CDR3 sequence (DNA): TGTGCCAGCACCGCAACGGGACTAGCGGGCCTGACATGGTTCTTC.

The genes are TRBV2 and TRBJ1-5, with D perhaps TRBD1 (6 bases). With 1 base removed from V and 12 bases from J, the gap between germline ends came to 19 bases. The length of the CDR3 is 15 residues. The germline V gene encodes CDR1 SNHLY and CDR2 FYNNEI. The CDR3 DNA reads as TGTGCCAGCAGTGAAGACTGGACAGCGGGCTCCCGCCAGCATTTT. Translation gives CASSEDWTAGSRQHF.

The CDR3 sequence is CASEAGQGLFSGNTIYF. In nucleotides, the CDR3 is TGTGCCAGCGAGGCGGGACAGGGCCTATTCTCTGGAAACACCATATATTTT. This chain uses TRBV2 with TRBJ1-3; 9 nucleotides align to TRBD1. Germline trimming cut 8 bases from V and 0 bases from J; bases unmatched to any gene: 11. CDR3 size: 17 residues. In germline, CDR1 is SNHLY, CDR2 FYNNEI.